A selection of T cell receptor beta chains follows, all from one sample in a study of blood T cell repertoires in COVID-19. Clones were sequenced by immunoSEQ multiplex PCR, and TCRdb holds only the in-frame ones, with some missing. The sample includes about 180,000 clones, approximately 86% of them seen just once. Sequenced input: peripheral blood. These receptors were collected from a woman aged 80 or over with acute or convalescent COVID-19. CDR3s include the opening cysteine and the closing phenylalanine or tryptophan. The D gene is left open where the match is weak. The listing skips clone size in some rows; elsewhere it reads once, few, many or a size class.

D	V	size	J	DNA	CDR3
-	TRBV7-2	-	TRBJ2-1	TGTGCCAGCAGCCAACGACAGTACAATGAGCAGTTCTTC	CASSQRQYNEQFF
TRBD2	TRBV3-1/TRBV3-2	-	TRBJ2-7	TGTGCCAGCAGCCAAGACGTTGCGCGGGAGGGCGAGCAGTACTTC	CASSQDVAREGEQYF
-	TRBV6-5	-	TRBJ1-1	TGTGCCAGCAGCCTATCGGACAGCTACACTGAAGCTTTCTTT	CASSLSDSYTEAFF
TRBD1	TRBV7-2	-	TRBJ2-7	TGTGCCAGCAGCTTAGACAGGGGCTTGGACGAGCAGTACTTC	CASSLDRGLDEQYF
TRBD1	TRBV18	-	TRBJ1-1	TGTGCCAGCTCGCTACTGACAGGGGTGGACACTGAAGCTTTCTTT	CASSLLTGVDTEAFF
TRBD1	TRBV5-1	-	TRBJ1-4	TGCGCCAGCAAACGGACAGGGGCAGCTAGTGAAAAACTGTTTTTT	CASKRTGAASEKLFF
-	TRBV5-4	-	TRBJ2-3	TGTGCCAGCAGCTTGGTTGGCGGTGCCACAGATACGCAGTATTTT	CASSLVGGATDTQYF
TRBD1	TRBV5-6	-	TRBJ1-3	TGTGCCAGCAGCTTGGGGACAGGGGCTGGAAACACCATATATTTT	CASSLGTGAGNTIYF
-	TRBV25-1	-	TRBJ1-3	TGTGCCAGCAGTTCAGCTGGAAACACCATATATTTT	CASSSAGNTIYF
TRBD2	TRBV7-2	once	TRBJ2-2	TGTGCCAGCAGCCGCAGCCTACTAGCGGGGAACACCGGGGAGCTGTTTTTT	CASSRSLLAGNTGELFF
-	TRBV11-2	-	TRBJ1-1	TGTGCCAGCAGCTTCACAGGGAGGAACACTGAAGCTTTCTTT	CASSFTGRNTEAFF
-	TRBV11-1	-	TRBJ1-1	TGTGCCAGCAGCTCTGCAACCGCCGGGACAGAAGCTTTCTTT	CASSSATAGTEAFF
TRBD2	TRBV5-4	-	TRBJ2-3	TGTGCCAGCACCACTAGCGGGGGGTACACAGATACGCAGTATTTT	CASTTSGGYTDTQYF
-	TRBV7-9	-	TRBJ1-3	TGTGCCAGCAGCTTAGCAGGGGCTGGAAACACCATATATTTT	CASSLAGAGNTIYF
-	TRBV27	once	TRBJ1-5	TGTGCCAGCAGTTTATCGGGCAGGGTGAATCAGCCCCAGCATTTT	CASSLSGRVNQPQHF
-	TRBV18	once	TRBJ1-1	TGTGCCAGCTCACCGGACAGCTCGAACACTGAAGCTTTCTTT	CASSPDSSNTEAFF
-	TRBV5-1	-	TRBJ2-3	TGCGCCAGCACTCCGGTGGGGGGACTTAGCACAGATACGCAGTATTTT	CASTPVGGLSTDTQYF
TRBD1	TRBV7-4	-	TRBJ2-1	TGTGCCAGCAGCTTCGTTCGGGGTCAGGGGGTCCCTAATGAGCAGTTCTTC	CASSFVRGQGVPNEQFF
-	TRBV25-1	-	TRBJ1-2	TGTGCCAGCAGTCCCTATGCAGGGCCAACAGGTGATGGCTACACCTTC	CASSPYAGPTGDGYTF
TRBD2	TRBV9	many	TRBJ2-1	TGTGCCAGCAGCGTAGTCGGTAGCGGGAGGGTAAGTGAGCAGTTCTTC	CASSVVGSGRVSEQFF
TRBD1	TRBV7-2	-	TRBJ2-1	TGTGCCAGCAATAGGGACAGGGCCTACAATGAGCAGTTCTTC	CASNRDRAYNEQFF
TRBD2	TRBV4-1	few	TRBJ2-7	TGCGCCAGCAGCCAAGATCCGACTAGCGGGATGACCTACGAGCAGTACTTC	CASSQDPTSGMTYEQYF
-	TRBV6-5	-	TRBJ1-3	TGTGCCAGCAGTTATAGGGGAGGGGGAAACACCATATATTTT	CASSYRGGGNTIYF
TRBD2	TRBV3-1/TRBV3-2	-	TRBJ2-1	TGTGCCAGCAGCCAAAGACTAGCGGGGGTAAAAGAGCAGTTCTTC	CASSQRLAGVKEQFF
TRBD1	TRBV7-2	-	TRBJ1-5	TGTGCCAGCAGCTTCGACAGGGGAGATTATAGCAATCAGCCCCAGCATTTT	CASSFDRGDYSNQPQHF
TRBD1	TRBV5-1	-	TRBJ1-2	TGCGCCAGCAGCTGGACAGGGGCCAGCGGCTATGGCTACACCTTC	CASSWTGASGYGYTF
-	TRBV6-5	few	TRBJ1-1	TGTGCCACCCTACGGGGGTATGCAGCTTTCTTT	CATLRGYAAFF
-	TRBV6-5	-	TRBJ1-1	TGTGCCAGCAGCCCCCGTGGCCTCAGGGGCACTGAAGCTTTCTTT	CASSPRGLRGTEAFF
TRBD2	TRBV2	-	TRBJ2-1	TGTGCCAGCACCCTTAGCGGGGGGGTTATGAGCTCCTACAATGAGCAGTTCTTC	CASTLSGGVMSSYNEQFF
-	TRBV12-3/TRBV12-4	once	TRBJ1-1	TGTGCCAGCAGTCCCAGGGCACAGAGTGAAGCTTTCTTT	CASSPRAQSEAFF
TRBD2	TRBV2	-	TRBJ2-1	TGTGCCAGCAGAGGCGGACTAGCGGGTAACGAGCAGTTCTTC	CASRGGLAGNEQFF
TRBD2	TRBV5-1	-	TRBJ2-3	TGCGCCAGCAGCTTGGGGACTAGCGGGGATACGCAGTATTTT	CASSLGTSGDTQYF
TRBD1	TRBV29-1	once	TRBJ1-2	TGCAGCGTTGGAACCGGGACAGGGGATGGCTACACCTTC	CSVGTGTGDGYTF
-	TRBV12-3/TRBV12-4	-	TRBJ2-1	TGTGCCAGCAGTTTTGGACTGGTCGAGCAGTTCTTC	CASSFGLVEQFF
-	TRBV3-1/TRBV3-2	-	TRBJ2-7	TGTGCCAGCAGCCTCTCGGGAACCGCCCGCGAGCAGTACTTC	CASSLSGTAREQYF
-	TRBV11-2	-	TRBJ2-7	TGTGCCAGCAGCCCGGCCGGGGTCTACGTCGGTGGCGAGCAGTACTTC	CASSPAGVYVGGEQYF
TRBD1	TRBV19	-	TRBJ1-1	TGTGCCAGTACGACAGGGGAGGGCACTGAAGCTTTCTTT	CASTTGEGTEAFF
-	TRBV24-1	few	TRBJ2-5	TGTGCCACCAGTGATTTTAGAGAGACCCAGTACTTC	CATSDFRETQYF
TRBD2	TRBV7-2	-	TRBJ2-1	TGTGCCAGCAGTCTGGGACTAGCGGGGGACAATGAGCAGTTCTTC	CASSLGLAGDNEQFF
-	TRBV2	-	TRBJ1-4	TGTGCCAGCAGCGATGCTAGGGGGACTAATGAAAAACTGTTTTTT	CASSDARGTNEKLFF
TRBD1	TRBV7-2	-	TRBJ2-3	TGTGCCAGCAGCTTAGAGGCCAGGGGGCGCGCAGATACGCAGTATTTT	CASSLEARGRADTQYF
TRBD1	TRBV7-8	once	TRBJ1-1	TGTGCCAGCAGCCGGACAGGTTTGAACACTGAAGCTTTCTTT	CASSRTGLNTEAFF
-	TRBV10-3	-	TRBJ1-2	TGTGCCATCAGACCGGACTCCCCTCATGGCTACACCTTC	CAIRPDSPHGYTF